This TCR beta chain is drawn from a study of cytomegalovirus exposure and HLA in healthy donors (dated by TCRdb to the late 2010s). A note on the overall study: According to an earlier analysis of 587 of the donors, about 179 million T cells yielded roughly 110 million unique TCR beta sequences and 276 Gb of sequence data. The number of donors typed differed by locus, with roughly 620-630 for A, B, C, DRB1 and DQB1, around 560 for DQA1, 606 for DPA1, and 472 for DPB1. Because of strong linkage in the cohort, roughly five DR-DQ haplotypes were treated as single units for association and clustering. The genetic ancestry cluster associated with self-reported Caucasian donors included 81% of the roughly 400 genotyped donors. Every repertoire in the discovery cohort had been generated on one and the same sequencing platform. Along with the approximately 600-subject first cohort, a separate validation cohort of over 90 different subjects was used. In a later genetic analysis, genome-wide SNP genotypes for about 55% of the 666 donors were used, and that subset was treated as a discovery cohort. To decide whether each TCR beta V gene segment behaved as functional or pseudogenic, an earlier analysis of 587 of the donors relied on high-throughput TCR beta sequencing. High-throughput TCR immunosequencing, statistical association of individual TCRs with disease status, and machine learning were combined to predict cytomegalovirus infection status. Rather than drawing on any new phenotypic data, the later analysis identified candidate immune exposures from TCR beta sequences and the way those sequences occurred across donors. The study aimed to test whether signatures of past pathogen exposure could be identified by cataloging public T cell receptors. Both class I and class II loci were covered by HLA typing, at four-digit resolution. Alongside the repertoire data, information on donor age, sex, ethnicity and CMV serostatus was compiled. Across under 500 genotyped donors of the cohort, an average of roughly 250,000 unique TCR beta nucleotide sequences per donor were sequenced, and around 20% of those sequences were non-productive. To study patterns of TCR occurrence, a later analysis re-analyzed previously published TCR beta repertoires from several hundred donors and added high-resolution HLA genotyping. The study used immunosequencing to profile the T cell repertoires of 670 or so subjects and linked those repertoires to cytomegalovirus serostatus. An early release covering roughly 640 HLA-typed donors comprised approximately 300 gigabases of sequencing data and 65 million to 100 million unique TCR sequences.

Library preparation employed the immunoSEQ multiplex PCR assay. The multiplex PCR relied on a mix of 60 forward primers for TCR Vbeta segments and 13 reverse primers for TCR Jbeta segments. Amplification of the CDR3 region of rearranged TCR beta genes was performed with a multiplex PCR assay on genomic DNA. The Illumina HiSeq System was used to sequence the amplified TCR beta libraries as 87-base-pair reads. Under the source paper's analysis protocol: A later analysis counted approximately 76 million unique TCR beta chains across the 666 repertoires, and roughly 10 million of these chains were shared by at least two donors. A nearest-neighbor algorithm error-corrected the raw reads and collapsed the reads into unique sequences, merging closely related sequences to remove PCR and sequencing errors. To assign V, D and J gene segments, CDR3 sequences were aligned to IMGT reference sequences. Each retained sequence needed at least a six-nucleotide match to both a V gene segment and a J gene segment. Rearrangements were called productive when the CDR3 lacked stop codons and stayed in frame with V and J; all others were non-productive. CDR3 was defined by IMGT convention, running from the second conserved V-encoded cysteine to the conserved J-encoded phenylalanine. In an earlier analysis of approximately 590 of the donors, sequences lacking an unambiguous match to a single V gene segment were excluded. An earlier analysis of about 590 of the donors classified V segments as functional when productive rearrangements were above 56.7% and as segregating when the standard deviation between donors was above 5%. A statistical classification framework was developed to diagnose cytomegalovirus status using the catalog of TCR beta chain sequences. A later analysis assigned V and J genes by comparing TCR nucleotide sequences with IMGT/GENE-DB human TR gene sequences. Using the TCRdist pipeline, a later analysis assigned CDR3 sequences along with most-parsimonious VDJ recombination scenarios. In a later analysis, every TCR beta chain was defined by the combination of its CDR3 amino acid sequence and its V-gene family, and reads without a unique V-gene family were dropped. To address suspected cross-contamination and a sequencing artifact, a later analysis removed several hundred highly shared, low-generation-probability nucleotide sequences. In a later analysis, a clonal expansion index for each public chain was calculated from normalized within-repertoire ranks of inferred template counts. Generation probabilities in a later analysis came from a VDJ recombination model fitted to out-of-frame rearrangements, and those results were checked against IGoR. Hypergeometric tests were used in a later analysis to score TCR-TCR, TCR-HLA and TCR-CMV co-occurrence, with a repertoire-size bias correction applied to the TCR pairs. False discovery rates were estimated in a later analysis by permuting HLA or CMV assignments 20 times. In a later analysis, co-occurring TCRs were grouped using DBSCAN, with TCRdist sequence similarity added in when clustering inside HLA-allele-positive subsets. For co-occurrence clustering, repertoires with fewer than 30,000 or more than 120,000 public chains were excluded, along with four or five repertoires with anomalous nucleotide sharing. Held by TCRdb, this immuneACCESS table contains in-frame sequences only and omits some clones. Under half of the omission traces to an unresolved V gene where checked; the cause of the rest is unknown. The DNA was the basis for D and trimming; V, J and clone size are from that table. The table for this sample lists 100,000 to 120,000 clones; 70% to 80% of them were counted only once. 4.2% of the sample rests with the top ten.

The germline V gene (reference sequence) supplies CDR1 SSHAT and CDR2 FNYEAQ. The CDR3 runs 14 amino acids, cysteine and phenylalanine included. Only CDR3 DNA is held: 42 bases, read in frame from base 1. The study at large found these results: The authors suggested that the approach could potentially be extended to other disease states and immunological phenotypes. Some IMGT-functional V segments, including TRBV6-2 and TRBV6-3, could not be distinguished by the 87-base-pair reads and were therefore excluded. When HLA alleles, especially DR and DQ, strongly co-occurred, TCR associations were difficult to assign to individual alleles. A later genetic analysis associated a missense DCLRE1C variant with V-gene and J-gene trimming of TCR beta chains, and an independent cohort replicated the association. A further reported finding was that TCR beta sequences accurately predicted the HLA-A and HLA-B alleles for most subjects in the first cohort. While some public TCRs were present in many individuals, most TCR sequences turned up only very rarely across donors. In a later analysis, TCR association rates were found to vary across HLA loci, with the most associated TCRs seen for DRB1 alleles and the fewest for HLA-C alleles. According to a later analysis, parvovirus B19, influenza, CMV and Epstein-Barr virus appeared linked to several top co-occurrence clusters. A later analysis found that most CMV-associated TCR beta chains appeared HLA-restricted, with HLA associations seemingly driven largely by CMV exposure. CMV serostatus was the only immune exposure information available for the cohort. Correlated functional status among segregating V segments might be attributable to linkage disequilibrium, but an unknown experimental factor could not be ruled out. Three of the identified cytomegalovirus-associated TCR beta chains were confirmed in vitro to be specific for cytomegalovirus antigens. Specific HLA alleles were associated with more than 15,000 TCR beta sequences at a false discovery rate of 0.05 in a later analysis. Only TCR beta chains were sequenced in this cohort, and the absence of alpha or paired-chain data limited detectable features. The earlier analysis of approximately 590 of the donors excluded seventeen rarely observed V segments, including chromosome 9 orphons, because counts were too low. Compared with the 666-donor mean, donors in an Asian-associated ancestry cluster had fewer N-insertions in productive TCRs, according to a later genetic analysis. A total of roughly 160 TCR beta chains were listed by the study as associated with cytomegalovirus. Compared with equally common non-associated chains, HLA-associated TCR beta chains in a later analysis were more clonally expanded and had lower generation probabilities. The presence/absence analyses assumed that sequencing depth was roughly uniform across donors, and that assumption may not be true. Broadly in line with IMGT annotations, most TCR beta V segments showed up in productive rearrangements about 87% or about 30% of the time in an earlier analysis of around 600 of the donors. HLA typing was unavailable for some donors at each locus, so association tests used only the typed subset. A cluster of highly shared sequence variants was judged likely to represent a technical artifact of the sequencing pipeline. The classifier was reported to diagnose cytomegalovirus status with high specificity and sensitivity in both the original cohort and the validation cohort.

Notes on this clone: Its antigen specificity is not known. The junction shows a germline mismatch at one end, possibly a read error.

The cohort consisted of fewer than 700 healthy bone marrow donors. At the time of sampling, all cohort members were nominally healthy, though unrecorded immune exposures were likely present. The donor tested CMV seropositive and was one of the 289 seropositive cohort members. A peripheral blood sample was collected from each donor, and TCR beta sequencing was performed on peripheral blood mononuclear cells. Genomic DNA extraction from the blood cell samples was performed with the Qiagen DNeasy Blood Extraction Kit. The sequenced material came from PBMCs. The chain is encoded by TRBV7-7 joined to TRBJ2-5; TRBD1 fits 8 bases in the junction. This TCR was sampled from a woman aged 35 to 49 in good health and CMV-seropositive. The CDR3: CASSMDRALETQYF. The DNA sequence reads TGTGCTAGCAGCATGGACAGGGCACTGGAGACCCAGTACTTC.